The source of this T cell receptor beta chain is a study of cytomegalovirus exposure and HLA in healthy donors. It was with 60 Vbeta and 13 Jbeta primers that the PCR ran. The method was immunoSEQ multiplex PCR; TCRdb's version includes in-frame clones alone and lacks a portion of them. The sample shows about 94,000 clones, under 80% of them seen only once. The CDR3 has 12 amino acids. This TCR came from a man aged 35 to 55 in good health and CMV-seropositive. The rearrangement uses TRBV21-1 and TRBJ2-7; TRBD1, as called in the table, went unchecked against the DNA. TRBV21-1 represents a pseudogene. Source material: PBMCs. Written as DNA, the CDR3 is TGTGCCAGTTTGGCTCCTCCCTACGAGCAGTACTTC. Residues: CASLAPPYEQYF.